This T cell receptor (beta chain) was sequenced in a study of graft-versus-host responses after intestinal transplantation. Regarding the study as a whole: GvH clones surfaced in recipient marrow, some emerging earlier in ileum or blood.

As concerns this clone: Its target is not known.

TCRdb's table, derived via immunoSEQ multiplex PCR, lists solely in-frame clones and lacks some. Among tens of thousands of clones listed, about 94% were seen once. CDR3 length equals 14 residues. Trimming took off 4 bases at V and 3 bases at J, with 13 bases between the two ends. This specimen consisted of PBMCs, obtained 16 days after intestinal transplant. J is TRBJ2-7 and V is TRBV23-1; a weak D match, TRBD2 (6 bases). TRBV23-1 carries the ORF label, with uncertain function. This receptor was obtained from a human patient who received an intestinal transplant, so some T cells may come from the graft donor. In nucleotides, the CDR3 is TGCGCCAGCAGTCCCACGGGGGTTTACTACGAGCAGTACTTC. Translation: CASSPTGVYYEQYF.